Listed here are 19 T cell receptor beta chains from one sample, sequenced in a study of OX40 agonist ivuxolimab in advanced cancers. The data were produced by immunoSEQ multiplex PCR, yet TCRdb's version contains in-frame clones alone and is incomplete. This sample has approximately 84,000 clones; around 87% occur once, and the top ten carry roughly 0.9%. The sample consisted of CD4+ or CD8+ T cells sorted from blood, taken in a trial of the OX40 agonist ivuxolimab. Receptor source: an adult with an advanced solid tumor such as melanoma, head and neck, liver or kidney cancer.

CDR3 nucleotides: TGTGCCAGCAGCTTGAATTCACCCCTCCACTTT. Protein: CASSLNSPLHF. The chain combines TRBV5-5 with TRBJ1-6; D gene ambiguous. V shed 1 base and J shed 7 bases, with 0 bases lying between them. The germline V gene has CDR1 SGHKS and CDR2 YYEKEE (reference sequence). The CDR3 runs 11 residues.

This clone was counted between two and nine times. The CDR3, as DNA: TGTGCCAGCAGCGTAGCCCTAAACACTGAAGCTTTCTTT. As protein: CASSVALNTEAFF. This chain connects TRBV9 to TRBJ1-1; D call uncertain. The CDR3 sequence is 13 residues long. Germline CDR1 reads SGDLS; CDR2 reads YYNGEE. Trimming shortened V by 0 bases and J by 2 bases, and 5 bases separated the two germline ends.

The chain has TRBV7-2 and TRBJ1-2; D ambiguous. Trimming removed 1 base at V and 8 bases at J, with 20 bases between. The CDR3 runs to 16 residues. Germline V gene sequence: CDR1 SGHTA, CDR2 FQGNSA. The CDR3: CASSLVLEQAAGGYTF. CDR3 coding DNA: TGTGCCAGCAGCTTAGTCTTGGAGCAGGCAGCAGGAGGCTACACCTTC.

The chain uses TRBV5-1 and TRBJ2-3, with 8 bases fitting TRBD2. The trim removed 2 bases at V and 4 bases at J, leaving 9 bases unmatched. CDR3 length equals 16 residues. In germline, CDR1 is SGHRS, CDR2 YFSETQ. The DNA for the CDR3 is TGCGCCAGCAGCTTAAGCGGGGGCGGCGGCGCAGATACGCAGTATTTT. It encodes CASSLSGGGGADTQYF.

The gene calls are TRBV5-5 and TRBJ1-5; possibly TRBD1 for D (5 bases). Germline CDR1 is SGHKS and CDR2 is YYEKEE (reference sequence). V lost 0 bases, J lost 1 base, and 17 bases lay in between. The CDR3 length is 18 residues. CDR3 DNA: TGTGCCAGCAGCTTGGTTTCGGGTGGGTCAGGGAGCAATCAGCCCCAGCATTTT. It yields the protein CASSLVSGGSGSNQPQHF.

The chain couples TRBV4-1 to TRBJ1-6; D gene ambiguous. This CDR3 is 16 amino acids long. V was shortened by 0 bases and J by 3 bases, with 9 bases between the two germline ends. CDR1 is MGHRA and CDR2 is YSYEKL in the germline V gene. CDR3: CASSQEAISYNSPLHF. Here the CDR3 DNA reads TGCGCCAGCAGCCAAGAGGCGATTAGCTATAATTCACCCCTCCACTTT.

CDR3 in DNA: TGTGCCAGCAGTTTAAAGGTGACGGCGTTCTTGCTCGGACCCAATTCACCCCTCCACTTT. Its translation: CASSLKVTAFLLGPNSPLHF. The chain carries TRBV27 and TRBJ1-6; D not certain. The CDR3 consists of 20 residues. Trimming removed 2 bases from V and 7 bases from J, with 27 bases in between. In germline, CDR1 is MNHEY, CDR2 SMNVEV (reference sequence).

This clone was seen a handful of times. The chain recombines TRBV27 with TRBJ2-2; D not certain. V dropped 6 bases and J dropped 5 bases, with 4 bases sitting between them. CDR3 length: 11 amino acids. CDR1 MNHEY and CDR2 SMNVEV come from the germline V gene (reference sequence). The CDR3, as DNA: TGTGCCAGCAGGAAAACCGGGGAGCTGTTTTTT. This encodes CASRKTGELFF.

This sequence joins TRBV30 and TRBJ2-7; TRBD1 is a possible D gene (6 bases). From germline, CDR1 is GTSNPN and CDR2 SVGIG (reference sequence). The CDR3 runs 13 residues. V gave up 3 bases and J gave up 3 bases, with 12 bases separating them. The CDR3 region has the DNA TGTGCCTGGAGGAGGGACACCTTCTACGAGCAGTACTTC. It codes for CAWRRDTFYEQYF. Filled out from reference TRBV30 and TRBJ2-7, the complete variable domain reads SQTIHQWPATLVQPVGSPLSLECTVEGTSNPNLYWYRQAAGRGLQLLFYSVGIGQISSEVPQNLSASRPQDRQFILSSKKLLLSDSGFYLCAWRRDTFYEQYFGPGTRLTVT.

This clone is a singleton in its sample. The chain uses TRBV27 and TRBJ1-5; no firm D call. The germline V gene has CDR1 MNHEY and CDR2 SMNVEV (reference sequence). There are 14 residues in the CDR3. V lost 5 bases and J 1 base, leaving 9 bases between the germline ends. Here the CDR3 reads CASSTSSSNQPQHF. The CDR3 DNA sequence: TGTGCCAGCAGTACGAGTTCAAGCAATCAGCCCCAGCATTTT.

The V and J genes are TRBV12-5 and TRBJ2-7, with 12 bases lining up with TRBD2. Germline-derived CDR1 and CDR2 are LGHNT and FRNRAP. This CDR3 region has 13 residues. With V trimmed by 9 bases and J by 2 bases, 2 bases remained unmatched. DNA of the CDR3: TGTGCTAGCAGGACTAGCGGGGCCTACGAGCAGTACTTC. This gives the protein CASRTSGAYEQYF.

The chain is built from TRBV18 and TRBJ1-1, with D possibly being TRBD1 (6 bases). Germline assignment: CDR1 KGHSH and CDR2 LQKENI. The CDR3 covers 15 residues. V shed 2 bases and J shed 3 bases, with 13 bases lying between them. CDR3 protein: CASSPRGSVDTEAFF. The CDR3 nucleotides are TGTGCCAGCTCACCAAGGGGGAGCGTGGACACTGAAGCTTTCTTT.

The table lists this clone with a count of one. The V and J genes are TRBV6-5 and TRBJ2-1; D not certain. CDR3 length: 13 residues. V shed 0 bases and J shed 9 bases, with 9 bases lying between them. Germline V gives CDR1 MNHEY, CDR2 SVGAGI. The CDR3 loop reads CASSYSGYGEQFF. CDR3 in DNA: TGTGCCAGCAGTTACTCTGGGTATGGTGAGCAGTTCTTC.

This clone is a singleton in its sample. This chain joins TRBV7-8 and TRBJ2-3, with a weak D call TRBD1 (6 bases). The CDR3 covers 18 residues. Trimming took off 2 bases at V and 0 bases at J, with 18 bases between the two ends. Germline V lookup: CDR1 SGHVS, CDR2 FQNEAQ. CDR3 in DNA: TGTGCCAGCAGCTTAATTGAGGTTTGGGGGCCCAGCACAGATACGCAGTATTTT. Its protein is CASSLIEVWGPSTDTQYF.

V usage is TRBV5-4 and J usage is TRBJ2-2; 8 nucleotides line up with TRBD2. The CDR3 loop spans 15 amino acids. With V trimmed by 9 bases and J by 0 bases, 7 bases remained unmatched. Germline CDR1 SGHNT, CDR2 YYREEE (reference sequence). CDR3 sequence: CATGPGGSNTGELFF. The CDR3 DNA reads TGTGCCACGGGACCGGGGGGGTCGAACACCGGGGAGCTGTTTTTT.

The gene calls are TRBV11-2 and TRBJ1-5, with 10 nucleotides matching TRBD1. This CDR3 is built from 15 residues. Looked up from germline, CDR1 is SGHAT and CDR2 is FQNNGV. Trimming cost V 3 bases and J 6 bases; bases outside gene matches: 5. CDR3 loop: CASSLGTGVRQPQHF. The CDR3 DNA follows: TGTGCCAGCAGCTTGGGGACAGGGGTTCGTCAGCCCCAGCATTTT.

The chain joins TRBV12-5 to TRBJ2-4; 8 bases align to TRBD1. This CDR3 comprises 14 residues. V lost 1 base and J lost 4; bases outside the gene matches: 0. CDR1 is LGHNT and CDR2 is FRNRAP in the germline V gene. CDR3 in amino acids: CASGLGQGKNIQYF. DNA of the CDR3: TGTGCTAGTGGTTTGGGACAGGGGAAAAACATTCAGTACTTC.

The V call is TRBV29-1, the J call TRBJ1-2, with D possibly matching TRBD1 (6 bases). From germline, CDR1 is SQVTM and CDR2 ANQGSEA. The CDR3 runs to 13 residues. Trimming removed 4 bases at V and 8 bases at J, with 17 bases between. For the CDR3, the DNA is TGCAGCGTTGTACGGGGGGCCCAGGGGGGCTACACCTTC. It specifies CSVVRGAQGGYTF. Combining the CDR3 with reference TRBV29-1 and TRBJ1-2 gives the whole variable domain SAVISQKPSRDICQRGTSLTIQCQVDSQVTMMFWYRQQPGQSLTLIATANQGSEATYESGFVIDKFPISRPNLTFSTLTVSNMSPEDSSIYLCSVVRGAQGGYTFGSGTRLTVV.

The CDR3 coding sequence is TGCGCCAGCAAGAGGGTGGTAACCGAAGAGACCCAGTACTTC. Its translation: CASKRVVTEETQYF. This sequence joins TRBV5-1 and TRBJ2-5; D is perhaps TRBD2 (5 bases). Germline CDR1 and CDR2: SGHRS and YFSETQ. The CDR3 totals 14 residues. Trimming shortened V by 6 bases and J by 3 bases, and 15 bases separated the two germline ends.